This T cell receptor (beta chain) was documented in a study of cytomegalovirus exposure and HLA in healthy donors. Turning to the study itself: Caucasian-associated ancestry cluster membership applied to around 76% of approximately 400 genotyped donors. Regarding the study as a whole: TCR association rates varied by HLA locus in a later analysis, with DRB1 highest and HLA-C lowest. In a later analysis, a missense DCLRE1C variant was linked to TCR beta V- and J-gene trimming.

Comments on this clone: The antigen remains undetermined.

At collection, donors were nominally healthy, but unrecorded immune exposures were probable. The primer mix had 60 Vbeta and 13 Jbeta primers. Here immunoSEQ multiplex PCR was the method, and the copy in TCRdb shows in-frame clones only, minus some. The sample contains 100,000 or so clones, about 85% of which appear only once. The CDR3 sequence is 15 residues long. The ends lost 5 bases at V and 3 bases at J; junction bases unmatched: 7. Germline lookup yields CDR1 SGHAT and CDR2 FQDESV (reference sequence). The source is a man younger than 40 in good health and CMV-seronegative. The gene calls are TRBV11-1 and TRBJ2-3; TRBD1 matches 8 bases. Sequencing was performed on PBMCs. The CDR3 spells CASSPRQGRTDTQYF. CDR3 coding DNA: TGTGCCAGCAGCCCCCGACAGGGGAGGACAGATACGCAGTATTTT.